This T cell receptor beta chain was sequenced during a study of T-cell memory formation after mild COVID-19. TCRdb analysed the 5' RACE reads with MiXCR anew, one entry per CDR3 protein. The table shows roughly 350,000 distinct CDR3 sequences, with around 21% occurring only once. This CDR3 contains 14 residues. Germline CDR1 is SGHVS and CDR2 is FQNEAQ. The V and J ends lost 10 bases and 4 bases, in that order; junction bases with no gene match: 7. This sequence joins TRBV7-8 and TRBJ2-2; 9 positions agree with TRBD1. Sequenced sample: PBMCs or a T cell subset sorted from them (not recorded which). The sequence was collected from an adult woman who had mild COVID-19 (a few samples of this study predate the infection). Cell type and time point are not known. CDR3: CATKGTGTTGELFF. The CDR3 DNA sequence: TGTGCCACCAAAGGGACAGGGACCACCGGGGAGCTGTTTTTT.